The entry that follows covers one T cell receptor beta chain sequence. The antigen is undetermined. Here immunoSEQ multiplex PCR was the method, and the copy in TCRdb shows in-frame clones only, minus some. The sample contains under 25,000 clones, 95% to 98% of which appear only once. The source of the sample is a study of monozygotic twins with cystic fibrosis. Across the whole study: With about 15 PCR cycles, barcoded libraries came from about 3.2 micrograms of fragmented DNA. Overall study findings and caveats: Clonality was generally low (median around 0.009), higher in the most severe patients. No link emerged between shared CDR3 counts and age, concordance or severity. Monozygotic CF twin pairs shared significantly more nucleotide-identical clonotypes than unrelated CF individuals did.

The germline V and J ends were trimmed by 3 bases and 8 bases, with 13 bases remaining between them. This CDR3 has 12 residues. The germline gives CDR1 SQVTM, CDR2 ANQGSEA. Material for sequencing was blood. This chain connects TRBV29-1 to TRBJ1-2; a weak D match, TRBD1 (6 bases). The sequence was obtained from a girl aged 5-17 years with cystic fibrosis. The CDR3 region has the DNA TGCAGCGTTGAGAAACAGGGTGGAGGCTACACCTTC. Protein product: CSVEKQGGGYTF.